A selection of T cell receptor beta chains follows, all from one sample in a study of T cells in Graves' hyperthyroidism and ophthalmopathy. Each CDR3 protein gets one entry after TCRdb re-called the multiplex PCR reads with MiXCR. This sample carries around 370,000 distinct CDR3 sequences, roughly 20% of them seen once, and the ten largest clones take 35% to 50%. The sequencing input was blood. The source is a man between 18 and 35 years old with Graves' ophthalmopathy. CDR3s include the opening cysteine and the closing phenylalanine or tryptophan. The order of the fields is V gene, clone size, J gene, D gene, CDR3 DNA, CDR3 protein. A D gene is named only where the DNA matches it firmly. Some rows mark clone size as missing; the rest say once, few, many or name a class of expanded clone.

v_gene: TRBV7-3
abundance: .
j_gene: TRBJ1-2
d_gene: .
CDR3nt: TGTGCCAGCAGCTTAGGGGGGTCGCGCTATGGCTACACCTTC
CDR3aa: CASSLGGSRYGYTF

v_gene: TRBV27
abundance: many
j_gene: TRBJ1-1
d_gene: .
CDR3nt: TGTGCCAGCAGTAGGGGACAAACCATGATCACTGAAGCTTTCTTT
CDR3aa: CASSRGQTMITEAFF

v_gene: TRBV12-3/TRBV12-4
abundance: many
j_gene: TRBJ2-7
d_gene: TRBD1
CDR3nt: TGTGCCAGCAGTCGGGACAGGCGGACCTACGAGCAGTACTTC
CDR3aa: CASSRDRRTYEQYF

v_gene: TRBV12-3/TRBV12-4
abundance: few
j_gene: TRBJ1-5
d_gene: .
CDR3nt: TGTGCCAGCAGTTTGAATCTCTTGGGTCAGCCCCAGCATTTT
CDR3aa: CASSLNLLGQPQHF

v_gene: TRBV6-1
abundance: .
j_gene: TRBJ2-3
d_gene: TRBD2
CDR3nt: TGTGCCAGCAGTCGGCAAGCGGGGCCTAGCACAGATACGCAGTATTTT
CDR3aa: CASSRQAGPSTDTQYF

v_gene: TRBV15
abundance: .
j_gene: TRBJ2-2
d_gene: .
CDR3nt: TGTGCCACCAGCAGAGATACCGGGGAGCTGTTTTTT
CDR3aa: CATSRDTGELFF

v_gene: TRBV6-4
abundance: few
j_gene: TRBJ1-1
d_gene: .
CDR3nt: TGTGCCAGCAGTGAGGGAGGTACGGCTTTCTTT
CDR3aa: CASSEGGTAFF

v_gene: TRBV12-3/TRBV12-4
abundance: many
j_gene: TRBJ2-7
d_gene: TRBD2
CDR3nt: TGTGCCAGCAGTCCCAGCGGGGGAGGCGAGCAGTACTTC
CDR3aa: CASSPSGGGEQYF

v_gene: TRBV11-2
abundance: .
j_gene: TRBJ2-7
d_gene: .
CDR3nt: TGTGCCAGCAGGGCGGCCGGGACTGCTTCCTACGAGCAGTACTTC
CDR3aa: CASRAAGTASYEQYF

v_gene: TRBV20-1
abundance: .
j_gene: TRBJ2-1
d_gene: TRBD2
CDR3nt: TGCAGTGCTAGAGAGGGTAGCGGGGGGGCCAGAGCTTTCGATGAGCAGTTCTTC
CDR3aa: CSAREGSGGARAFDEQFF

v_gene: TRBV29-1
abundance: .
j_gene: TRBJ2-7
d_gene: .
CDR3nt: TGCAGCGTTCGGACCGCTAGCTCCTACGAGCAGTACTTC
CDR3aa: CSVRTASSYEQYF

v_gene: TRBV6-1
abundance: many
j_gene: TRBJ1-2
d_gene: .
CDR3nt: TGTGCCAGCAGTCCCGCTAACTATGGCTACACCTTC
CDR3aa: CASSPANYGYTF

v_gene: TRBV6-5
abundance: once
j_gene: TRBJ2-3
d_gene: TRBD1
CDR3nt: TGTGCCAGCAGTTACTCCCGAGGGACAGGGGGCACCCATACGCAGTATTTT
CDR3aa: CASSYSRGTGGTHTQYF

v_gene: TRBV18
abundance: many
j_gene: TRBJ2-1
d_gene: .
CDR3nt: TGTGCCAGCTCACCAGCCAGTTACTTGGGCAATGAGCAGTTCTTC
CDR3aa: CASSPASYLGNEQFF

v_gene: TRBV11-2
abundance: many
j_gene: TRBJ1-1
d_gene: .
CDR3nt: TGTGCCAGCAGCTTAGGCATCCACACTGAAGCTTTCTTT
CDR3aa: CASSLGIHTEAFF

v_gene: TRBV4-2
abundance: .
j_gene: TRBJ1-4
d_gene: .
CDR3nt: TGTGCCAGCAGTCTCAGGGAAACTAATGAAAAACTGTTTTTT
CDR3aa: CASSLRETNEKLFF

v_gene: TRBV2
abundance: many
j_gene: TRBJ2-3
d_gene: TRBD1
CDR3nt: TGTGCCAGCAGTGACCGACAGGGGGGCACAGATACGCAGTATTTT
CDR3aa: CASSDRQGGTDTQYF

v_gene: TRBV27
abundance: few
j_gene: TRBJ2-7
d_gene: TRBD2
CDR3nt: TGTGCCAGCAGTTTAGGCGGGGGGCCCCTCCACGAGCAGTACTTC
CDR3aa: CASSLGGGPLHEQYF

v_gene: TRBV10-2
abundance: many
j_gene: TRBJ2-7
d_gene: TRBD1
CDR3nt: TGCGCCAGCAGTGTTGAGACAGGGAGACCCTACGAGCAGTACTTC
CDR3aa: CASSVETGRPYEQYF

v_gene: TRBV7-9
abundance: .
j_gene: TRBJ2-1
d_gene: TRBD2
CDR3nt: TGTGCCAGCAGTCGGGACTCTAGCGGGGGGGGCCCGTTACACAATGAGCAGTTCTTC
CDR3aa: CASSRDSSGGGPLHNEQFF

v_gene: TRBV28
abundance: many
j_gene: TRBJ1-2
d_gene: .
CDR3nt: TGTGCCAGCAGTAATAGGCAGGGTGATGGCTACACCTTC
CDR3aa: CASSNRQGDGYTF

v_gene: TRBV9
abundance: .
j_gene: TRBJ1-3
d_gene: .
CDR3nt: TGTGCCAGCAGCGCTATCTCTGGAAACACCATATATTTT
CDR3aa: CASSAISGNTIYF

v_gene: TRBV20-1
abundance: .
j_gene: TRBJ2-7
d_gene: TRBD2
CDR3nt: TGCAGTGCACCCGGGAGGGCCTACGAGCAGTACTTC
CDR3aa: CSAPGRAYEQYF

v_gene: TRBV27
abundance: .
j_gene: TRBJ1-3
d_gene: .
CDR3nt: TGTGCCTCCCAGGGGCTGGGGGGAAACACCATATATTTT
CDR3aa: CASQGLGGNTIYF

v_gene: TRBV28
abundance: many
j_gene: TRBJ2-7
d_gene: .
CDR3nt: TGTGCCAGCAGTTCAGGTGGACCTAACTACGAGCAGTACTTC
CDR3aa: CASSSGGPNYEQYF

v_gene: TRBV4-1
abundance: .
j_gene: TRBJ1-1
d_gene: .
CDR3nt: TGCGCCAGCAGCCAAGATAGGCAGGGGTGGACTGAAGCTTTCTTT
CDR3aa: CASSQDRQGWTEAFF

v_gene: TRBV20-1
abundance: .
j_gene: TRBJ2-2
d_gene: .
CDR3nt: TGCAGTGCTAGAGTCGGGTTGGGGACCGGGGAGCTGTTTTTT
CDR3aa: CSARVGLGTGELFF

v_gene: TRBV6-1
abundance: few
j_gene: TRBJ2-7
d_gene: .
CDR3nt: TGTGCCAGCAGTGAACTACAGGGTTTTATATACGAGCAGTACTTC
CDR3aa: CASSELQGFIYEQYF

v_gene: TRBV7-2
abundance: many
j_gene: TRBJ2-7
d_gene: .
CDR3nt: TGTGCCAGCAGCTTACTCTCGATCTACGAGCAGTACTTC
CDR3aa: CASSLLSIYEQYF

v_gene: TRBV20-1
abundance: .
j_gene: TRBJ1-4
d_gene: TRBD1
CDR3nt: TGCAGTGCGCCTACCGGGACAGGGGCAGAAAAACTGTTTTTT
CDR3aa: CSAPTGTGAEKLFF

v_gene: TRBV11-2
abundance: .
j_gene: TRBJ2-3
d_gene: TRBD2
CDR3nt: TGTGCCAGCAGCCATCCTCCTAGCGGGGGGGCCGCAGATACGCAGTATTTT
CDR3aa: CASSHPPSGGAADTQYF

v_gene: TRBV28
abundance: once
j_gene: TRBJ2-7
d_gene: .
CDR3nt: TGTGCCAGCACCTCGCCGGGAAGCCTCGAGCAGTACTTC
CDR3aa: CASTSPGSLEQYF

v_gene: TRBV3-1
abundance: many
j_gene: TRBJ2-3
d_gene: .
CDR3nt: TGTGCCAGCAGCCAAGGGTTCGGCCCACAGTATGATTCGGGAGATACGCAGTATTTT
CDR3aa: CASSQGFGPQYDSGDTQYF

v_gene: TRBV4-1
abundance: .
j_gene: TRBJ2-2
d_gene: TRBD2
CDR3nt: TGCGCCAGCAGCCAAGGTCGAGGAGCGGGGTACACCGGGGAGCTGTTTTTT
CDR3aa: CASSQGRGAGYTGELFF

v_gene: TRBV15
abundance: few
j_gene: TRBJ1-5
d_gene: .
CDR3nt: TGTGCCACCAGCGCCGACAGGAGCAATCAGCCCCAGCATTTT
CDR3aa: CATSADRSNQPQHF

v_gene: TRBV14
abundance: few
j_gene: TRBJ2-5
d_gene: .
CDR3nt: TGTGCCAGCAGCTTTCAGTACCAAGAGACCCAGTACTTC
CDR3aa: CASSFQYQETQYF

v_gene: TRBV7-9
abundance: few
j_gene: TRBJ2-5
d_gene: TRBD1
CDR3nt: TGTGCCAGCAGCTTCCAGGACAGGGAGGTTATCGAGACCCAGTACTTC
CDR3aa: CASSFQDREVIETQYF

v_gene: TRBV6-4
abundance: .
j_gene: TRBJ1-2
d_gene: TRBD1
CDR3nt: TGTGCCAGCAGGGGCCGGGACAGGGGGCTCCGAGGCTACACCTTC
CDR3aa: CASRGRDRGLRGYTF

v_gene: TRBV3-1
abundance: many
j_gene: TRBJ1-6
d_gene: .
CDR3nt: TGTGCCAGCAGCCAGCCCCCGAAGGGTTCACCCCTCCACTTT
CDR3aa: CASSQPPKGSPLHF

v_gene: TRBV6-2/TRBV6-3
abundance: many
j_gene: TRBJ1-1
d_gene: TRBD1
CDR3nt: TGTGCCAGCAGCCCCAATACAGGGGGCGGCACTGAAGCTTTCTTT
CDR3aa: CASSPNTGGGTEAFF

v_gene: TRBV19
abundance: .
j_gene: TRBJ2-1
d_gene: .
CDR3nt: TGTGCCAGTAGTACGGACTGGAACAATGAGCAGTTCTTC
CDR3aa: CASSTDWNNEQFF

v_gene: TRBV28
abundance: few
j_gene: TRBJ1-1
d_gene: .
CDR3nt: TGTGCCAGCAGTCTCTACCCGGTCGGCACTGAAGCTTTCTTT
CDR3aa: CASSLYPVGTEAFF

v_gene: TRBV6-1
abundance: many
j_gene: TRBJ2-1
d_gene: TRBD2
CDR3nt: TGTGCCACCTATCCGGGGGGATGGCTAGCGGGGGGGAACTACAATGAGCAGTTCTTC
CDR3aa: CATYPGGWLAGGNYNEQFF

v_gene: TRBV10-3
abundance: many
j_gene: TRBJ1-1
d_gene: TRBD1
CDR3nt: TGTGCCATCACTGGACAGGCGTCGAACACTGAAGCTTTCTTT
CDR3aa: CAITGQASNTEAFF

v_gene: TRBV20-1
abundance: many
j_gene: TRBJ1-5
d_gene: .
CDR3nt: TGCAGTGCTAGGGTGTTGGGGGTCCATCAGCCCCAGCATTTT
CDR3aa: CSARVLGVHQPQHF

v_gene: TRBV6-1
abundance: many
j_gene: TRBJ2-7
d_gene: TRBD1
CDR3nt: TGTGCCAGCAGTGAAGGAATTGGACAGGCTACCTACGAGCAGTACTTC
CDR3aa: CASSEGIGQATYEQYF

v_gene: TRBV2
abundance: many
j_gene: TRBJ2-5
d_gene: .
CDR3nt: TGTGCCAGCAGTGCCATCGGACTGATCCAAGAGACCCAGTACTTC
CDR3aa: CASSAIGLIQETQYF

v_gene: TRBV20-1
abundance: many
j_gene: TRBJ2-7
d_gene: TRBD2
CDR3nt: TGCAGTGCGTTAACTAGCGGGGGAACAGGGGAGCAGTACTTC
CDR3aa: CSALTSGGTGEQYF

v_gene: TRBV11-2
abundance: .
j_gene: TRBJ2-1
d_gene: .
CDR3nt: TGTGCCAGCAGCCCTGGGAGGGGGACCGTCTCCTACAATGAGCAGTTCTTC
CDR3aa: CASSPGRGTVSYNEQFF

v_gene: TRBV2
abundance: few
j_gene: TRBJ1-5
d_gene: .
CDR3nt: TGTGCCAGCAGTTTAGGGCTGAGGAGCAATCAGCCCCAGCATTTT
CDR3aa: CASSLGLRSNQPQHF

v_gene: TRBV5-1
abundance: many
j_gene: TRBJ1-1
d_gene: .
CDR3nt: TGCGCCAGCAGCTTGGCCGGTACCTCGAACACTGAAGCTTTCTTT
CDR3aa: CASSLAGTSNTEAFF

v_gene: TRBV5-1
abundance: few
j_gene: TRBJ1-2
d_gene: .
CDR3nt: TGTGCCAGCAGAAAACCGGGCTCAGGGAGGGCCTATGGCTACACCTTC
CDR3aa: CASRKPGSGRAYGYTF

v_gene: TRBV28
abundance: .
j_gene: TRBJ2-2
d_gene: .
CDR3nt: TGTGCCAGCAGCAAACAAGCCGTCACGCTGTTTTTT
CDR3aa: CASSKQAVTLFF